The clone carrying this T cell receptor beta chain was seen only once. The target antigen is unknown. The sample originates from a study of cytomegalovirus exposure and HLA in healthy donors. Study as a whole: It was reported in a later analysis that the 95 to 150 validation repertoires used the same platform as the approximately 620 first-cohort repertoires. General study points: It was found in a later analysis that first-cohort TCR clusters tended to co-occur in the approximately 130 validation repertoires. Cytomegalovirus-associated status was assigned to 150 or so TCR beta chains.

V shed 3 bases and J 3 bases; nucleotides not matched to a gene: 8. Looked up from germline, CDR1 is MNHNS and CDR2 is SASEGT. This CDR3 is 16 amino acids long. The method was immunoSEQ multiplex PCR; TCRdb's version includes in-frame clones alone and lacks a portion of them. This sample yields about 120,000 clones, of which more than 75% are seen a single time; around 5% belongs to the top ten. This sequence was found in a young man in good health and CMV-seronegative. The sample was PBMCs. V is TRBV6-1 and J is TRBJ2-1; TRBD1 matches at 7 bases. CDR3 in DNA: TGTGCCAGCAGTGAGGAGGCAGGGGGATACTACAATGAGCAGTTCTTC. Its protein is CASSEEAGGYYNEQFF.